Described below is a single TCR beta chain sequence and its context. Before they underwent DNA extraction, samples held roughly 0.9-10 million cryopreserved PBMC. The data are from a study of long-term antiretroviral therapy in people with HIV. This CDR3 has 12 amino acids. The V and J ends lost 5 bases and 5 bases, in that order; junction bases with no gene match: 0. CDR1 is SNHLY and CDR2 is FYNNEI in the germline V gene. A v3.0 immunoSEQ assay was performed at survey level. The data were produced by immunoSEQ multiplex PCR, yet TCRdb's version contains in-frame clones alone and is incomplete. The profile shows about 21,000 clones, less than 85% of them singletons.

The chain links TRBV2 to TRBJ2-1; 7 bases map to TRBD1. This sequence was found in a man between 45 and 60 years old with HIV. Sequenced material: unsorted PBMCs, taken at the start of antiretroviral therapy. CDR3 coding DNA: TGTGCCAGCAGTACAGGGGACAATGAGCAGTTCTTC. Translating gives CASSTGDNEQFF.